This entry is about one T cell receptor (beta chain). Its antigen is not yet known. Base qualities are not at hand, and no much larger clone is one base apart. The data originate from a study of T cells in localized non-small cell lung cancer (dated by TCRdb to 2018 to 2021). Study-wide context: T cell repertoires of 236 early-stage NSCLC patients were analyzed, with tumors being compared against uninvolved tumor-adjacent lungs. All 240 or so NSCLC patients in the cohort were treatment-naive and had localized lung tumors that were resected. Of the NSCLC patients, approximately 130 were male and 107 were female, and the mean age was approximately 69 years. Broad study findings and their caveats: Since the design was exploratory, TCR variables were selected using unadjusted p-values with no false-discovery rate correction. Because multi-region tumor sequencing was not performed, intratumor heterogeneity could not be ruled out. Longer overall survival was associated with higher T cell density in blood, whereas shorter survival was associated with higher clonality in adjacent lung. A median of about 50 of the top 100 tumor clones turned up in the paired uninvolved adjacent lung, and fewer than 35 of those clones also ranked among the top 100 of that same adjacent lung. Uninvolved tumor-adjacent lung showed the highest T cell clonality, higher than tumor, which suggests more focused antigenic responses in the uninvolved tumor-adjacent lung.

The germline V end is reduced by 1 base and the J end by 10 bases; junction bases left unmatched: 9. From the cysteine up to the phenylalanine, the CDR3 has a length of 15 residues. This entry keeps only the CDR3 DNA: 45 bases, framed from base 1. CDR1 SEHNR and CDR2 FQNEAQ are derived from the germline V gene (reference sequence). The immunoSEQ Assay was used to sequence TCR beta CDR3 regions from DNA. In the original analysis: To compute T cell density, TCR beta template counts were normalized to usable DNA, which was estimated by amplifying housekeeping genes. Using the preseqR package, richness was estimated by extrapolating to 120,000 templates for tissue samples and 400,000 templates for PBMC samples. Clonality was calculated as one minus Pielou's evenness. Differential abundance testing on productive amino-acid clonotypes, with a minimum total count of 5 and an alpha of 0.1, was used to identify tissue-enriched TCRs. The Jaccard Index and the Morisita Overlap Index were used to measure how much the repertoires overlapped between compartments. GLIPH grouped TCR beta CDR3s together with public tetramer-defined viral CDR3s, and a viral motif had to include at least three viral sequences and also show V-gene enrichment. TCRdb holds this immuneACCESS table with in-frame rearrangements only. Some clones are missing; in checked studies, unresolved V genes explain under half, and the rest has no known cause. V and J calls and clone size are those listed in that table; D and trimming were worked out from the DNA. A total of roughly 17,000 clones appear in this sample, around 88% of them only once. The ten largest make up 3% to 4.5% of the sample.

At diagnosis, peripheral blood, uninvolved tumor-adjacent lung and tumor were collected and were preserved as a mix of fresh-frozen and FFPE material. For TCR repertoire profiling, blood samples were analyzed as peripheral blood mononuclear cells. The source was peripheral blood, collected before any cancer treatment. Recombination joined TRBV7-9 with TRBJ2-1; the central 8 bases match TRBD1. The TCR was taken from a male donor at least 60 years old with stage II squamous cell lung carcinoma. Here the CDR3 is given as CASSLGQGSRIEQFF. The bases read TGTGCCAGCAGCTTAGGACAGGGGTCGAGGATCGAGCAGTTCTTC.